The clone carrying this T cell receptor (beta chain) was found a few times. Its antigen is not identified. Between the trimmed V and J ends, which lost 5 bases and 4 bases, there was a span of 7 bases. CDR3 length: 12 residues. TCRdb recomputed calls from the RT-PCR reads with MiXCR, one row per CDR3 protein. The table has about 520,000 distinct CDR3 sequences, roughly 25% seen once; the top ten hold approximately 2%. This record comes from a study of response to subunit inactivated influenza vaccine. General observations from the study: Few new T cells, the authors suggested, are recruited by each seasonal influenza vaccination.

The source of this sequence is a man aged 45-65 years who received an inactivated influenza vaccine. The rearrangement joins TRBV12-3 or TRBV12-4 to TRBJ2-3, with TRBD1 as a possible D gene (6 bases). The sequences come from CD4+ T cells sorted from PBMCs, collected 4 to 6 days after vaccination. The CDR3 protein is CASSTGSDTQYF. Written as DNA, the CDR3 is TGTGCCAGCAGTACAGGGTCAGATACGCAGTATTTT.